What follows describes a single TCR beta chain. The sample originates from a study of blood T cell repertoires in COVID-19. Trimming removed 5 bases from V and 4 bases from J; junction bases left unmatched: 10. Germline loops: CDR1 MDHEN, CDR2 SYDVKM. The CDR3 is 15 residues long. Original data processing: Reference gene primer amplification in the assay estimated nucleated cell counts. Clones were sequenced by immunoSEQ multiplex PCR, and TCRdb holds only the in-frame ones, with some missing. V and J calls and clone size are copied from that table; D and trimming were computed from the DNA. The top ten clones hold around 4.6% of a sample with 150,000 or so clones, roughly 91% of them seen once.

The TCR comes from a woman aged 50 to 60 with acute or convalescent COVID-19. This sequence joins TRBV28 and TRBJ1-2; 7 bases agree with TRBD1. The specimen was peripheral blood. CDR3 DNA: TGTGCCAGCAGTACCCACCAGGGGGATAGCTATGGCTACACCTTC. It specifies CASSTHQGDSYGYTF.